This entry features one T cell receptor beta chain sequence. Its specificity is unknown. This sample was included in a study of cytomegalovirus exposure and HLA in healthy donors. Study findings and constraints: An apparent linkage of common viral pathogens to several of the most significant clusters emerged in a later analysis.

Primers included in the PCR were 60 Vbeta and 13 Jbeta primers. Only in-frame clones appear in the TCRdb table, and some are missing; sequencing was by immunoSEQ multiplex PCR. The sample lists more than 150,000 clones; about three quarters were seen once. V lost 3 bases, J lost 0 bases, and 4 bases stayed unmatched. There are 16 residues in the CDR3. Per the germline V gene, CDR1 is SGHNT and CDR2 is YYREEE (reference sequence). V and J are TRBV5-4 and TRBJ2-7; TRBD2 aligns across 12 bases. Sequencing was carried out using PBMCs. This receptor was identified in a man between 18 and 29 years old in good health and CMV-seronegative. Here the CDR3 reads CASSSRLAGVSYEQYF. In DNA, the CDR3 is TGTGCCAGCAGCTCGCGACTAGCGGGAGTCTCCTACGAGCAGTACTTC.